The T cell receptor beta chain described here comes from a study of blood T cell repertoires in COVID-19. About the study: There were acute and convalescent COVID-19 samples, and they came from the United States, Italy and Spain.

This CDR3 has 18 residues. Germline CDR1 SGHTS, CDR2 YDEGEE. After removal of 6 bases from V and 2 bases from J, the junction contained 14 bases not matched to a gene. The data were produced by immunoSEQ multiplex PCR, yet TCRdb's version contains in-frame clones alone and is incomplete. This sample yields 150,000 to 200,000 clones, of which around nine tenths are seen a single time; just over 2.5% belongs to the top ten. This rearrangement joins TRBV5-8 to TRBJ2-2; 9 nucleotides agree with TRBD2. Source material: peripheral blood. This TCR was recovered from a woman aged 80 or over with COVID-19, enrolled during active disease. CDR3 nucleotides: TGTGCCAGCACTTACAATGTCCTAGCGGGATTTAACACCGGGGAGCTGTTTTTT. Translating gives CASTYNVLAGFNTGELFF.